This T cell receptor beta chain is drawn from a study of cytomegalovirus exposure and HLA in healthy donors. A multiplex PCR was run with 60 Vbeta primers and 13 Jbeta primers. Original handling: The count from a later analysis was tens of millions of unique TCR beta chains, 9.5 million to 13 million of them shared. The table came from immunoSEQ multiplex PCR; TCRdb's copy has only in-frame clones and leaves some out. V, J and clone size were drawn from that table, and D and trimming were deduced from the DNA. The sample carries tens of thousands of clones, over 70% recorded once. With regard to this clone: Its target is not known.

Study findings and constraints: For cytomegalovirus status, the classifier reportedly gave diagnoses with high specificity and sensitivity.

This clonotype originated in a girl aged 2-10 years in good health and CMV-seropositive. Sequenced sample: PBMCs.

Written as DNA, the CDR3 is TGTGCCAGCATGAGGCCTAACTCCTACAATGAGCAGTTCTTC. It codes for CASMRPNSYNEQFF. The chain is built from TRBV28 and TRBJ2-1, with D unresolved. Trimming removed 7 bases from V and 0 bases from J, with 10 bases in between. From germline, CDR1 is MDHEN and CDR2 SYDVKM. The CDR3 spans 14 residues. Full variable domain (missing parts from reference TRBV28 and TRBJ2-1): DVKVTQSSRYLVKRTGEKVFLECVQDMDHENMFWYRQDPGLGLRLIYFSYDVKMKEKGDIPEGYSVSREKKERFSLILESASTNQTSMYLCASMRPNSYNEQFFGPGTRLTVL.